What follows are 10 T cell receptor beta chains derived from one specimen sequenced in a study of cytomegalovirus exposure and HLA in healthy donors. Primers included in the PCR were 60 Vbeta and 13 Jbeta primers. Some clones are missing from TCRdb's copy, which holds only in-frame ones; the method was immunoSEQ multiplex PCR. Among roughly 100,000 clones listed, around 60% were seen once. Sequencing input: PBMCs. The origin of the receptors is a man aged 55 to 69 in good health and CMV-seronegative.

The chain recombines TRBV5-4 with TRBJ1-1, with D possibly matching TRBD1 (5 bases). Trimming stripped 1 base from V and 2 bases from J, with 15 bases between. Germline V gene data show CDR1 as SGHNT and CDR2 as YYREEE (reference sequence). The CDR3 length is 16 residues. The CDR3 spells CASSLYGRGGNTEAFF. CDR3 sequence (DNA): TGTGCCAGCAGCTTGTATGGCCGGGGGGGAAACACTGAAGCTTTCTTT.

The V gene is TRBV28, the J gene TRBJ2-7; D call uncertain. V lost 5 bases and J 3 bases, leaving 5 bases between the germline ends. Germline V gene lookup returns CDR1 MDHEN and CDR2 SYDVKM. The CDR3 is made up of 11 amino acids. The CDR3 loop is CASSLYYEQYF. In nucleotides, the CDR3 is TGTGCCAGCAGTCTCTACTACGAGCAGTACTTC.

The chain is built from TRBV6-6 and TRBJ1-1; D remains ambiguous. The V gene lost 0 bases and the J gene lost 5 bases, with 7 bases spanning the gap. Germline assignment: CDR1 MNHNY and CDR2 SVGAGI (reference sequence). The CDR3 consists of 13 residues. In DNA form, the CDR3 reads TGTGCCAGCAGTTACTCGACAAGGACTGAAGCTTTCTTT. It codes for CASSYSTRTEAFF.

The chain couples TRBV7-9 to TRBJ2-1; D call uncertain. From germline, CDR1 is SEHNR and CDR2 FQNEAQ (reference sequence). The CDR3 is 15 residues long. The germline V and J ends were trimmed by 2 bases and 8 bases, with 16 bases remaining between them. The DNA for the CDR3 is TGTGCCAGCAGCTTAAATTTCCTGTCTGTCGATGAGCAGTTCTTC. Its protein is CASSLNFLSVDEQFF.

This chain uses TRBV29-1 with TRBJ1-2; 7 bases are shared with TRBD1. This CDR3 comprises 13 residues. The germline CDR1 and CDR2 sequences are SQVTM and ANQGSEA. The V gene end was trimmed by 4 bases and the J gene end by 7 bases; junction bases not matched to a gene: 9. The CDR3 loop is CSVARQGVAGYTF. The CDR3 DNA reads TGCAGCGTTGCTCGGCAGGGGGTTGCTGGCTACACCTTC.

The chain employs TRBV19 and TRBJ1-2, with TRBD1 matching 8 bases. With 7 bases clipped from V and 8 bases from J, the junction kept 15 bases outside the gene matches. The CDR3 has 15 amino acids. Looked up from germline, CDR1 is LNHDA and CDR2 is SQIVND (reference sequence). CDR3 coding DNA: TGTGCCAGTACCCCACAGGGGGGCACACGTCGAGGCTACACCTTC. It specifies CASTPQGGTRRGYTF.

In its sample, this clone was seen a few times. The V and J genes are TRBV5-5 and TRBJ2-7; 7 bases align to TRBD2. This CDR3 region has 14 residues. V dropped 2 bases and J dropped 6; count of bases not matched to a gene: 8. Germline lookup yields CDR1 SGHKS and CDR2 YYEKEE (reference sequence). The CDR3 DNA reads as TGTGCCAGCAGCTTACGAGGGAGGGGCGGCGAGCAGTACTTC. Its protein product is CASSLRGRGGEQYF.

The gene calls are TRBV2 and TRBJ2-1, with 12 positions matching TRBD2. J lost 5 bases, V lost 4 bases, and 12 bases had no gene match. This CDR3 has 18 residues. Germline V gene lookup returns CDR1 SNHLY and CDR2 FYNNEI. The CDR3 bases are TGTGCCAGCAGTGCCGGGACTAGCGGGCTAGCCCAGGACAATGAGCAGTTCTTC. Translation: CASSAGTSGLAQDNEQFF.

The V call is TRBV4-1, the J call TRBJ2-1; D unresolved. CDR1 MGHRA and CDR2 YSYEKL come from the germline V gene. The CDR3 length is 13 residues. V lost 0 bases and J lost 6, with 6 bases in between. CDR3 DNA sequence: TGCGCCAGCAGCCAAGATAGTCTCAATGAGCAGTTCTTC. It yields the protein CASSQDSLNEQFF.

The rearrangement joins TRBV28 to TRBJ1-5, with 7 bases matching TRBD1. Germline V gene sequence: CDR1 MDHEN, CDR2 SYDVKM. J lost 9 bases, V lost 3 bases, and 8 bases had no gene match. CDR3 size: 14 residues. CDR3 in amino acids: CASSFPGTAMPQHF. CDR3 in DNA: TGTGCCAGCAGTTTTCCCGGGACAGCCATGCCCCAGCATTTT.